The next 6 T cell receptor beta chains were all read from a single sample in a study of T cells in Graves' hyperthyroidism and ophthalmopathy. Amplification of TCR beta CDR3 regions used RNA as the template. With the HTBI primer set, the TCR CDR3 went through a first round of RT-PCR. In TCRdb, the multiplex PCR reads were re-called with MiXCR into one record per CDR3 protein. In the table there are about 510,000 distinct CDR3 sequences, roughly 15% of which are singletons. Sequencing used blood. The receptors were gathered from a woman aged 40 to 50 with Graves' hyperthyroidism.

This clonotype was observed many times. The chain couples TRBV7-2 to TRBJ2-1, with D possibly being TRBD2 (6 bases). The germline gives CDR1 SGHTA, CDR2 FQGNSA. V was cut by 4 bases and J by 5 bases, with 18 bases left in between. The CDR3 is made up of 16 amino acids. CDR3 DNA sequence: TGTGCCAGCAGCTCCTTAGCGGCTCTTCATAACAATGAGCAGTTCTTC. This gives the protein CASSSLAALHNNEQFF.

This rearrangement joins TRBV19 to TRBJ1-5; perhaps TRBD1 as D (5 bases). This CDR3 spans 14 amino acids. Germline V gene data show CDR1 as LNHDA and CDR2 as SQIVND (reference sequence). Trimming shortened V by 2 bases and J by 4 bases, and 9 bases separated the two germline ends. CDR3 protein: CASSISGDNQPQHF. CDR3 sequence (DNA): TGTGCCAGTAGTATATCGGGGGATAATCAGCCCCAGCATTTT.

Ten or more counts support this clonotype. V and J are TRBV12-5 and TRBJ2-2; 9 nucleotides align to TRBD1. Germline V gene sequence: CDR1 LGHNT, CDR2 FRNRAP. CDR3 size: 15 residues. V lost 0 bases, J lost 4 bases, and 0 bases stayed unmatched. CDR3 sequence (DNA): TGTGCTAGTGGTTTGGTACAGGGGGCCACCGGGGAGCTGTTTTTT. Its protein is CASGLVQGATGELFF.

In this sample, this clonotype turned up a few times. V is TRBV6-1 and J is TRBJ2-3, with a possible D match to TRBD2 (5 bases). Germline lookup yields CDR1 MNHNS and CDR2 SASEGT. The CDR3 consists of 16 residues. Trimming removed 3 bases at V and 3 bases at J, with 16 bases between. The CDR3 protein is CASSDTILARTDTQYF. DNA for the CDR3: TGTGCCAGCAGTGACACAATTCTAGCCCGTACAGATACGCAGTATTTT.

This clonotype appeared many times. V and J are TRBV14 and TRBJ2-3; D is possibly TRBD1 or TRBD2 (6 bases each). Trimming removed 3 bases from V and 7 bases from J, with 14 bases in between. The CDR3 is 14 amino acids. Germline CDR1 reads SGHDN; CDR2 reads FVKESK. The CDR3 DNA sequence: TGTGCCAGCAGCCAGGGGGGACACGGCTATACGCAGTATTTT. It is translated as CASSQGGHGYTQYF. The complete variable domain, with remaining parts taken from reference TRBV14 and TRBJ2-3, reads EAGVTQFPSHSVIEKGQTVTLRCDPISGHDNLYWYRRVMGKEIKFLLHFVKESKQDESGMPNNRFLAERTGGTYSTLKVQPAELEDSGVYFCASSQGGHGYTQYFGPGTRLTVL.

This clonotype was recorded at least ten times. The chain combines TRBV5-1 with TRBJ1-2, with D unclear. V shed 4 bases and J shed 3 bases, with 7 bases lying between them. The CDR3 extends over 12 amino acids. Germline values: CDR1 SGHRS, CDR2 YFSETQ. The CDR3 region has the DNA TGCGCCAGCAGCGCCGTGGACTATGGCTACACCTTC. Translation gives CASSAVDYGYTF.